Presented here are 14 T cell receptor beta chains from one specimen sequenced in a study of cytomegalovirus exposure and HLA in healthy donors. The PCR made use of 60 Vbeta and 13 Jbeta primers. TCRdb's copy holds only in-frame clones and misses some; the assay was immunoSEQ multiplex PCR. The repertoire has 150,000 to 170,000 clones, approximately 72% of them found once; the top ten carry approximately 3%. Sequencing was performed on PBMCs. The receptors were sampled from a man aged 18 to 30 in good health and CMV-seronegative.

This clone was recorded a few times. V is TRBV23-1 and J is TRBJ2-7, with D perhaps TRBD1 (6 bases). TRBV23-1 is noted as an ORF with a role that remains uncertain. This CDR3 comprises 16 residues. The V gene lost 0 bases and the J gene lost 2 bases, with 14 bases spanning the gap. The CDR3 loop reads CASSQSVQGIPYEQYV. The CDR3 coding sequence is TGCGCCAGCAGTCAATCGGTCCAGGGGATTCCCTACGAGCAGTACGTC.

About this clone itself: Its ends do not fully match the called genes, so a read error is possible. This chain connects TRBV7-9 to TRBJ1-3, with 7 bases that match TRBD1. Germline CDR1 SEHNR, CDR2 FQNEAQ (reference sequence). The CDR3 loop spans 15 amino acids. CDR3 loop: CTSSPGQNSGNTIYF. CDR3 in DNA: TGTACCAGCAGCCCGGGACAGAACTCTGGAAACACCATATATTTT.

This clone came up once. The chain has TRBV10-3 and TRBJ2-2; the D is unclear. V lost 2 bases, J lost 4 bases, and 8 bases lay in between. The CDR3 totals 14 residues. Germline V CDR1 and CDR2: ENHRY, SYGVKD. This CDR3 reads CAISEVVSTGELFF. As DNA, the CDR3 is TGTGCCATCAGTGAGGTTGTCTCCACCGGGGAGCTGTTTTTT.

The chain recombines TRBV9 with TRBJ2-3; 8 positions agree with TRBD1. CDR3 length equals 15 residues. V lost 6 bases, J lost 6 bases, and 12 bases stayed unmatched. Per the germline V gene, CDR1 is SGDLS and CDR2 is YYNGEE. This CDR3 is CASTSGTGGWDTQYF. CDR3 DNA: TGTGCCAGCACTTCCGGGACAGGCGGATGGGATACGCAGTATTTT.

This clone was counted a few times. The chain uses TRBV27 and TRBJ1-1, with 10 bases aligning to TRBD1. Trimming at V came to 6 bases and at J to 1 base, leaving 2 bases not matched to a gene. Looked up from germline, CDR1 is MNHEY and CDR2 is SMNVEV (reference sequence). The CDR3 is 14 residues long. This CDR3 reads CASRGDRGNTEAFF. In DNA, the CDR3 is TGTGCCAGCAGGGGGGACAGGGGGAACACTGAAGCTTTCTTT.

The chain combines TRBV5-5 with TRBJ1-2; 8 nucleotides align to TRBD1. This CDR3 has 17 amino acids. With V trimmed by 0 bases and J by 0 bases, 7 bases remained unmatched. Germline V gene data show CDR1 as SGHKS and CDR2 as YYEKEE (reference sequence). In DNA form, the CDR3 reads TGTGCCAGCAGCTTGGGGGTTGGACAGGGCTCTAACTATGGCTACACCTTC. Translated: CASSLGVGQGSNYGYTF.

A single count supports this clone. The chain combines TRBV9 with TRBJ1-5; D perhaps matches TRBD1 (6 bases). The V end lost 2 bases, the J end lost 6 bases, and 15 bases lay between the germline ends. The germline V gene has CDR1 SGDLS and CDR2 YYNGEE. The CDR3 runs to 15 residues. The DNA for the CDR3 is TGTGCCAGCAGCGTTGCAGGGGAAAGGGGTCAGCCCCAGCATTTT. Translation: CASSVAGERGQPQHF.

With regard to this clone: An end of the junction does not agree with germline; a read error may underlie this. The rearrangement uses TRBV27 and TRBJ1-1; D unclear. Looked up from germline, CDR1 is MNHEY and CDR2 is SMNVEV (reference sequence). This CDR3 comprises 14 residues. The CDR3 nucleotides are TGTGCCGGCAGCTCCGGACTGAGGAACACTGAAGCTTTCTTT. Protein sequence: CAGSSGLRNTEAFF.

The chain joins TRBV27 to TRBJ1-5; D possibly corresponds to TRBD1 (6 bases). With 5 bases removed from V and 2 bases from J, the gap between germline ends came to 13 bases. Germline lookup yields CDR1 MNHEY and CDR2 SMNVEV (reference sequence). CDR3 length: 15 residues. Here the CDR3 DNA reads TGTGCCAGCAGTCCAGGGCAGGGGCGCAATCAGCCCCAGCATTTT. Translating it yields CASSPGQGRNQPQHF.

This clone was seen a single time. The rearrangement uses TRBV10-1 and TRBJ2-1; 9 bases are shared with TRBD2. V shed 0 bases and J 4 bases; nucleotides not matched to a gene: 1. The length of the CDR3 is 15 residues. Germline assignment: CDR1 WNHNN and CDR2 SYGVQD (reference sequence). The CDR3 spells CASSESSGGYNEQFF. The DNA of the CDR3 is TGCGCCAGCAGTGAGTCTAGCGGGGGTTACAATGAGCAGTTCTTC.

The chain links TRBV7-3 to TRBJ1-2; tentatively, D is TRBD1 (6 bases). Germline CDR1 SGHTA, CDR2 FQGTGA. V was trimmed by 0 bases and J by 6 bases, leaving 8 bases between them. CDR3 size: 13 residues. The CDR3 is CASSLTPGDGYTF. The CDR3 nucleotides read TGTGCCAGCAGCTTAACCCCAGGGGATGGCTACACCTTC.

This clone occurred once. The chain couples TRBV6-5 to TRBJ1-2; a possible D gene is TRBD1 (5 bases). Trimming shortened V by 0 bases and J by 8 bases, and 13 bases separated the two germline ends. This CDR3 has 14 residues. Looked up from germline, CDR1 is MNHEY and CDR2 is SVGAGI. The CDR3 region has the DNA TGTGCCAGCAGTTACTCGAAGGGGATCCAGGGCTACACCTTC. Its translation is CASSYSKGIQGYTF.

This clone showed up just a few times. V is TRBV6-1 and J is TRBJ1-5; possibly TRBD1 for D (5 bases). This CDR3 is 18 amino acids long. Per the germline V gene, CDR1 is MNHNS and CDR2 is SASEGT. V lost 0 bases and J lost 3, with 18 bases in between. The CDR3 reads CASSEAHWTTSSNQPQHF. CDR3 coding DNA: TGTGCCAGCAGTGAAGCGCATTGGACAACCTCTTCCAATCAGCCCCAGCATTTT.

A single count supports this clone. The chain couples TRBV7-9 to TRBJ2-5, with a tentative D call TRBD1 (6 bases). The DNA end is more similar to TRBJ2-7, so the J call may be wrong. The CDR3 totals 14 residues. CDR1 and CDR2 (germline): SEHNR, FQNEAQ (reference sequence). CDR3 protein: CASSPNRETYEQYF. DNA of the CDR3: TGTGCCAGCAGCCCTAACAGGGAAACCTACGAGCAGTACTTC.